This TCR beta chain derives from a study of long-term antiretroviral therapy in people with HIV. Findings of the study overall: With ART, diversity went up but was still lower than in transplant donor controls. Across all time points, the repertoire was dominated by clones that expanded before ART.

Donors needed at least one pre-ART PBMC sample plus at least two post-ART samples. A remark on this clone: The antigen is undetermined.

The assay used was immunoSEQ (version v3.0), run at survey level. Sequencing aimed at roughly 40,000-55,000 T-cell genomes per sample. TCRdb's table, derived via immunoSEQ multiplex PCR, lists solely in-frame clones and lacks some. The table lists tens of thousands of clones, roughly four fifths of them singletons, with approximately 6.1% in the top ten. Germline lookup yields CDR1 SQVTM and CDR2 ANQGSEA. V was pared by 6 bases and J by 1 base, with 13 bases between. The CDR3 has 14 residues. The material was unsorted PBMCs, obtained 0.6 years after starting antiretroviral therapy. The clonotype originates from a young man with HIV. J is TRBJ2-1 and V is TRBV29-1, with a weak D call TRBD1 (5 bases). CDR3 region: CSVDSLFSYNEQFF. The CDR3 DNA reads TGCAGCGTCGACAGTTTGTTTTCCTACAATGAGCAGTTCTTC.